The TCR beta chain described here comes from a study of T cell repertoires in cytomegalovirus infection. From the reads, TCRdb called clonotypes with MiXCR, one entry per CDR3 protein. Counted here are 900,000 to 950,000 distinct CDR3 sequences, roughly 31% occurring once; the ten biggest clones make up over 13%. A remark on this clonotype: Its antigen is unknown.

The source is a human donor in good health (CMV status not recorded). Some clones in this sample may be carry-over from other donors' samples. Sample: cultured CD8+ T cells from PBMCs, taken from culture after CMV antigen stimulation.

The CDR3 spells CASTISDSNQPQHF. The CDR3 DNA is TGTGCCAGTACCATCAGTGATAGCAATCAGCCCCAGCATTTT. The chain joins TRBV19 to TRBJ1-5, with D unclear. This CDR3 is 14 amino acids long. Germline V gives CDR1 LNHDA, CDR2 SQIVND (reference sequence). The V and J ends lost 7 bases and 0 bases respectively, with 10 bases between them.